This TCR beta chain was sequenced for a study of blood T cell repertoires in COVID-19. Overall study: Collection of acute and convalescent COVID-19 samples took place in the United States, Italy and Spain. Sample material is recorded as cDNA or gDNA derived from T cells, B-cell-depleted T cells, or PBMCs.

V lost 1 base and J lost 1, with 10 bases in between. The CDR3 has 15 residues. The germline CDR1 and CDR2 sequences are SGHTA and FQGNSA. In the authors' methods: Nucleated cell number was recorded as an estimate derived from reference gene primer amplification. The repertoire was sequenced with immunoSEQ multiplex PCR; TCRdb's copy has only in-frame clones and lacks some. V, J and clone size were drawn from that table, and D and trimming were deduced from the DNA. The top ten clones hold under 4.5% of a sample with about 140,000 clones, around 79% of them seen once. Sequencing was performed on peripheral blood. This sequence was found in a man aged 55 to 70 with acute or convalescent COVID-19. The chain recombines TRBV7-2 with TRBJ1-2, with a tentative D call TRBD1 (5 bases). CDR3 nucleotides: TGTGCCAGCAGCTTAGTCCCAGGGTTTAACTATGGCTACACCTTC. Translating gives CASSLVPGFNYGYTF.